These T cell receptor beta chains were read from a single sample in a study of blood T cell repertoires in COVID-19. TCRdb keeps only in-frame clones here, not all; method: immunoSEQ multiplex PCR. The sample shows 300,000 to 500,000 clones, roughly 90% of them seen only once. The specimen was PBMCs or T cells enriched from blood (not recorded which). The receptors here all came from a woman in her 30s with acute COVID-19. The CDR3 runs from the conserved cysteine through the conserved F or W. The D gene is left open where the match is weak. Part of the rows lack a size; the others show once, few, many or a class for expanded clones.

CASSRTVSNYGYTF,TGCGCCAGCAGCCGGACAGTCTCAAACTATGGCTACACCTTC,TRBV4-1,NA,NA,TRBJ1-2
CASSRTGLTGQPQHF,TGTGCCAGCAGTCGGACAGGGCTTACAGGTCAGCCCCAGCATTTT,TRBV6-5,NA,TRBD1,TRBJ1-5
CASSVGGTSGYNEQFF,TGTGCCAGCAGCGTAGGGGGGACTAGCGGATACAATGAGCAGTTCTTC,TRBV9,NA,TRBD2,TRBJ2-1
CASRGQGVTEQYF,TGTGCCAGCAGGGGACAGGGAGTTACCGAGCAGTACTTC,TRBV2,NA,TRBD1,TRBJ2-7
CASSQEGQGRLSGINYGYTF,TGTGCCAGCAGCCAAGAGGGACAGGGGCGGCTTTCAGGCATTAACTATGGCTACACCTTC,TRBV3-1/TRBV3-2,NA,TRBD1,TRBJ1-2
CASSAMGGNTGELFF,TGTGCCAGCAGCGCAATGGGGGGGAACACCGGGGAGCTGTTTTTT,TRBV7-2,NA,NA,TRBJ2-2
CASSLKGASNQPQHF,TGTGCCAGCAGCTTGAAGGGGGCGAGCAATCAGCCCCAGCATTTT,TRBV5-5,once,TRBD1,TRBJ1-5
CASSQGANTGELFF,TGTGCCAGCAGCCAGGGGGCGAACACCGGGGAGCTGTTTTTT,TRBV7-2,NA,TRBD1,TRBJ2-2
CASSRSGGLADTQYF,TGTGCCAGCAGTCGATCGGGGGGGTTGGCAGATACGCAGTATTTT,TRBV6-6,NA,TRBD2,TRBJ2-3
CASSMPGGSPLHF,TGTGCCAGCAGCATGCCAGGGGGTTCACCCCTCCACTTT,TRBV9,NA,TRBD1,TRBJ1-6
CASSISPGGNTEAFF,TGTGCCAGTAGTATTTCCCCAGGGGGGAACACTGAAGCTTTCTTT,TRBV19,once,TRBD1,TRBJ1-1
CASSSPGLSYEQYF,TGTGCCAGCAGCTCCCCGGGACTATCCTACGAGCAGTACTTC,TRBV7-2,NA,TRBD2,TRBJ2-7
CASSQEGHGQPQHF,TGCGCCAGCAGCCAAGAAGGACACGGCCAGCCCCAGCATTTT,TRBV4-1,NA,NA,TRBJ1-5
CASSIQGAYEQYF,TGTGCCAGTAGTATTCAGGGGGCCTACGAGCAGTACTTC,TRBV19,NA,TRBD1,TRBJ2-7
CSVLEQMNTEAFF,TGCAGCGTTCTGGAACAGATGAACACTGAAGCTTTCTTT,TRBV29-1,NA,NA,TRBJ1-1
CASSEAFAGGEAPGELFF,TGTGCCAGCAGTGAAGCGTTTGCGGGGGGGGAGGCTCCCGGGGAGCTGTTTTTT,TRBV6-1,few,TRBD2,TRBJ2-2
CASSLGQEGRAFF,TGTGCCAGCAGCTTAGGGCAGGAGGGTCGAGCTTTCTTT,TRBV7-2,NA,NA,TRBJ1-1
CASSDSFSGVLNEQFF,TGTGCCAGCAGTGACTCCTTTAGCGGGGTGCTCAATGAGCAGTTCTTC,TRBV6-4,NA,TRBD2,TRBJ2-1
CATSDATRTGNEKLFF,TGTGCCACCAGTGATGCAACCCGGACGGGGAATGAAAAACTGTTTTTT,TRBV24-1,NA,NA,TRBJ1-4
CASSFDRPYGYTF,TGTGCCAGCAGCTTCGACAGACCTTATGGCTACACCTTC,TRBV6-5,NA,NA,TRBJ1-2
CASSLVYGQPYEQYF,TGTGCCAGCAGCTTGGTCTACGGACAGCCTTACGAGCAGTACTTC,TRBV5-8,NA,NA,TRBJ2-7
CASSEYAAANTGELFF,TGCGCCAGCAGTGAGTACGCGGCCGCGAACACCGGGGAGCTGTTTTTT,TRBV10-1,NA,NA,TRBJ2-2
CASSTRDSYEQYF,TGTGCCAGCAGTACGAGGGACAGCTACGAGCAGTACTTC,TRBV27,once,TRBD1,TRBJ2-7
CASSGVVKQGSTEAFF,TGTGCCAGCAGCGGAGTAGTCAAACAGGGGTCCACTGAAGCTTTCTTT,TRBV9,NA,TRBD1,TRBJ1-1
CASSATVTSGGADEQFF,TGTGCCAGCAGCGCAACTGTGACTAGCGGGGGGGCCGATGAGCAGTTCTTC,TRBV5-5,NA,TRBD2,TRBJ2-1
CASSPGPGGIGYTF,TGCGCCAGCAGCCCCGGGCCAGGGGGCATTGGCTACACCTTC,TRBV4-3,NA,TRBD1,TRBJ1-2
CASRRRDYGQYNEQFF,TGTGCCAGCAGACGCCGCGATTACGGACAATACAATGAGCAGTTCTTC,TRBV5-8,NA,NA,TRBJ2-1
CASSDSVEQFF,TGTGCCAGCAGTGACTCCGTTGAGCAGTTCTTC,TRBV6-4,NA,NA,TRBJ2-1
CASSLLAGGLNNEQFF,TGTGCCAGCAGCTTACTAGCGGGGGGCCTCAACAATGAGCAGTTCTTC,TRBV7-6,NA,TRBD2,TRBJ2-1
CASSEAGTGKGYTF,TGTGCCAGCAGTGAAGCTGGGACAGGGAAGGGCTACACCTTC,TRBV6-1,few,TRBD1,TRBJ1-2
CASSRTSGGADTQYF,TGTGCCAGCAGCAGGACTAGCGGGGGGGCAGATACGCAGTATTTT,TRBV11-2,NA,TRBD2,TRBJ2-3
CAWERRTSGIKSSYEQYF,TGTGCCTGGGAGCGAAGGACTAGCGGGATAAAAAGCTCCTACGAGCAGTACTTC,TRBV30,NA,TRBD2,TRBJ2-7
CATSGDSNYGYTF,TGTGCCACCAGTGGGGACAGCAACTATGGCTACACCTTC,TRBV24-1,NA,TRBD1,TRBJ1-2
CSVDRGDTEAFF,TGCAGCGTTGACAGGGGGGACACTGAAGCTTTCTTT,TRBV29-1,NA,TRBD1,TRBJ1-1
CASGSQGFDTQYF,TGTGCTAGTGGTTCCCAGGGTTTCGATACGCAGTATTTT,TRBV12-5,NA,NA,TRBJ2-3
CASSLSYNEQFF,TGTGCCAGCAGTCTAAGCTACAATGAGCAGTTCTTC,TRBV12-3/TRBV12-4,NA,NA,TRBJ2-1
CASSLAGSSYGANVLTF,TGTGCCAGCAGCTTGGCAGGGTCGTCGTATGGGGCCAACGTCCTGACTTTC,TRBV5-6,NA,NA,TRBJ2-6
CASSLEDRNYNEQFF,TGCGCCAGCAGCTTGGAGGACAGGAACTACAATGAGCAGTTCTTC,TRBV5-1,NA,TRBD1,TRBJ2-1
CASSPRGPGSGSQYF,TGTGCCAGCAGCCCGCGGGGGCCTGGTTCAGGCTCCCAGTACTTC,TRBV7-3,NA,NA,TRBJ2-5
CASSLAGQAGEKLFF,TGCGCCAGCAGTCTTGCGGGACAGGCGGGCGAAAAACTGTTTTTT,TRBV5-1,NA,TRBD1,TRBJ1-4
CASSYSGQGGQPQHF,TGTGCCAGCAGTTACTCGGGACAGGGTGGACAGCCCCAGCATTTT,TRBV6-5,NA,TRBD1,TRBJ1-5
CASSLQPTGFYGYTF,TGCGCCAGCAGCCTTCAGCCCACAGGGTTCTATGGCTACACCTTC,TRBV4-1,once,NA,TRBJ1-2